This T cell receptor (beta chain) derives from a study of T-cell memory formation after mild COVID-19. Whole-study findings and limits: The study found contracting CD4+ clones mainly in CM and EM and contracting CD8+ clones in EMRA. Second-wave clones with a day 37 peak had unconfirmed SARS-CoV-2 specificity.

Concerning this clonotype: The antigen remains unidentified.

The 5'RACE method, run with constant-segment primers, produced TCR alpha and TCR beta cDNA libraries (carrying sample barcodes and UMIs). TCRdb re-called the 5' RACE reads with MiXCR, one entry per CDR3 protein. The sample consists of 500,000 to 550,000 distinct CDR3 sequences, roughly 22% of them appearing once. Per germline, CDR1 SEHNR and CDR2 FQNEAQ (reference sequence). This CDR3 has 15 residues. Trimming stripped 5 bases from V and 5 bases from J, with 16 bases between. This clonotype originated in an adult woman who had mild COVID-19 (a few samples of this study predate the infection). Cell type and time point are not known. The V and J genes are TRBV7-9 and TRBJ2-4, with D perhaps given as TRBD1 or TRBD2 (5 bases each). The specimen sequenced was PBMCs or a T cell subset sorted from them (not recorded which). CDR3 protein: CASSTFQGSENIQYF. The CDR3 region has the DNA TGTGCCAGCAGCACCTTTCAGGGTAGCGAAAACATTCAGTACTTC. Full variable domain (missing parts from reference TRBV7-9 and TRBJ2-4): DTGVSQNPRHKITKRGQNVTFRCDPISEHNRLYWYRQTLGQGPEFLTYFQNEAQLEKSRLLSDRFSAERPKGSFSTLEIQRTEQGDSAMYLCASSTFQGSENIQYFGAGTRLSVL.